Following are 22 T cell receptor beta chains from one sample sequenced in a study of blood T cells in healthy people across ages. Alongside a J-beta primer mix, a sample-barcoded 5' primer served in a second PCR lasting roughly 6 to 11 cycles. TCRdb passed the 5' RACE reads through MiXCR, listing each CDR3 protein once. The sample lists about 1.4 million distinct CDR3 sequences; 55% to 75% were seen once. The material sequenced was blood. The receptors were gathered from a man between 18 and 29 years old in good health.

The CDR3 sequence: CAISDQGAEQYF. The DNA of the CDR3 is TGTGCCATCAGTGATCAAGGGGCCGAGCAGTACTTC. The chain carries TRBV10-3 and TRBJ2-7, with a tentative D call TRBD1 (5 bases). The CDR3 runs 12 residues. Looked up from germline, CDR1 is ENHRY and CDR2 is SYGVKD. Trimming took off 3 bases at V and 6 bases at J, with 9 bases between the two ends.

The chain combines TRBV24-1 with TRBJ2-7; tentative D call: TRBD2 (6 bases). The CDR3 contains 14 residues. The V gene lost 8 bases and the J gene lost 2 bases, with 15 bases spanning the gap. In germline, CDR1 is KGHDR, CDR2 SFDVKD. In DNA, the CDR3 is TGTGCCACCAACCTTCTAGCGATGCCCTACGAGCAGTACTTC. Translation: CATNLLAMPYEQYF.

V is TRBV7-2 and J is TRBJ1-5; a possible D gene is TRBD1 (5 bases). V was pared by 1 base and J by 6 bases, with 16 bases between. CDR1 SGHTA and CDR2 FQGNSA come from the germline V gene. The CDR3 extends over 16 amino acids. The CDR3 loop reads CASSLGVLSGGQPQHF. Written as DNA, the CDR3 is TGTGCCAGCAGCTTAGGGGTTTTGTCGGGGGGTCAGCCCCAGCATTTT.

The V call is TRBV4-2, the J call TRBJ1-2; the D is unclear. CDR1 LGHNA and CDR2 YNFKEQ come from the germline V gene. The CDR3 sequence is 13 residues long. Between the trimmed V and J ends, which lost 0 bases and 8 bases, there was a span of 10 bases. In nucleotides, the CDR3 is TGTGCCAGCAGCCAAGATCGGGGAGAGGGCTACACCTTC. Encoded protein: CASSQDRGEGYTF.

About this clonotype: One end of the junction does not line up with germline, which may come from a read error. The gene calls are TRBV6-1 and TRBJ2-3; D is perhaps TRBD2 (5 bases). Germline V gives CDR1 MNHNS, CDR2 SASEGT. CDR3 size: 16 residues. CDR3 loop: CASSASSYMNTDTQCF. Here the CDR3 DNA reads TGTGCCAGCAGCGCCTCTAGCTACATGAACACAGATACGCAGTGTTTT.

V is TRBV7-9 and J is TRBJ2-3, with 12 bases identical to TRBD2. Germline CDR1 reads SEHNR; CDR2 reads FQNEAQ (reference sequence). The CDR3 is made up of 18 amino acids. The junction had 13 bases not matched to a gene; V was cut back by 7 bases and J by 2 bases. CDR3 sequence reads: CASTLVRLAGEHTDTQYF. The CDR3 nucleotides are TGTGCCAGCACTTTGGTCCGACTAGCGGGAGAACACACAGATACGCAGTATTTT. Based on the CDR3 plus reference TRBV7-9 and TRBJ2-3, the full variable domain is DTGVSQNPRHKITKRGQNVTFRCDPISEHNRLYWYRQTLGQGPEFLTYFQNEAQLEKSRLLSDRFSAERPKGSFSTLEIQRTEQGDSAMYLCASTLVRLAGEHTDTQYFGPGTRLTVL.

This clonotype showed up just a few times. The chain has TRBV4-2 and TRBJ1-5; D unresolved. The V gene lost 1 base and the J gene lost 2 bases, with 6 bases spanning the gap. The CDR3 contains 14 residues. From germline, CDR1 is LGHNA and CDR2 YNFKEQ. The CDR3 sequence is CASSQVAGNQPQHF. In DNA, the CDR3 is TGTGCCAGCAGCCAAGTCGCGGGCAATCAGCCCCAGCATTTT.

V gene TRBV27 combines with J gene TRBJ1-2; D is uncertain. Germline V gene sequence: CDR1 MNHEY, CDR2 SMNVEV (reference sequence). CDR3 length equals 13 residues. Trimming pared 3 bases from V and 4 bases from J, leaving 9 bases between. CDR3 loop: CASSLNSGYGYTF. The CDR3, as DNA: TGTGCCAGCAGTTTGAATTCGGGCTATGGCTACACCTTC.

This clonotype was observed a handful of times. The genes are TRBV14 and TRBJ2-4, with 8 bases that match TRBD1. Germline trimming cut 4 bases from V and 8 bases from J; bases unmatched to any gene: 10. The CDR3 is made up of 15 amino acids. Looked up from germline, CDR1 is SGHDN and CDR2 is FVKESK. CDR3 coding DNA: TGTGCCAGCAGCCCAGGGGGCGCGATAGTAGACATTCAGTACTTC. This translates into CASSPGGAIVDIQYF.

This chain uses TRBV10-3 with TRBJ2-1; TRBD1 agrees at 8 bases. V shed 3 bases and J 6 bases; nucleotides not matched to a gene: 1. The CDR3 is 13 amino acids. Germline-derived CDR1 and CDR2 are ENHRY and SYGVKD. The CDR3 DNA follows: TGTGCCATCAGTGACGGACAGGGCAATGAGCAGTTCTTC. Amino acid sequence: CAISDGQGNEQFF.

This clonotype was counted between two and nine times. This chain uses TRBV20-1 with TRBJ2-1; 11 bases map to TRBD2. Germline trimming cut 6 bases from V and 0 bases from J; bases unmatched to any gene: 10. Germline assignment: CDR1 DFQATT and CDR2 SNEGSKA (reference sequence). The CDR3 spans 17 residues. The CDR3 sequence is CSADEPGTSGSYNEQFF. The CDR3, as DNA: TGCAGTGCAGACGAACCCGGGACTAGCGGCTCCTACAATGAGCAGTTCTTC.

A note on this clonotype: One end of the junction fails to match germline, which may point to a read error. The chain is built from TRBV7-9 and TRBJ1-1; D gene uncertain. Germline CDR1 reads SEHNR; CDR2 reads FQNEAQ (reference sequence). This CDR3 is 13 amino acids long. Here the CDR3 reads CASELPPHTEAFF. DNA for the CDR3: TGTGCCAGCGAACTGCCGCCACACACCGAAGCTTTCTTT.

A word on this clonotype: Germline and junction disagree at one end, which may indicate a read error. CDR3 loop: CASSQGRGSNQPRHF. The CDR3 DNA reads as TGTGCCAGCAGTCAAGGGCGGGGGAGCAATCAGCCCCGGCATTTT. The V call is TRBV6-5, the J call TRBJ1-5, with TRBD1 as a possible D gene (5 bases). Germline CDR1 reads MNHEY; CDR2 reads SVGAGI. This CDR3 contains 15 residues.

The V gene is TRBV5-1, the J gene TRBJ2-5; tentatively, D is TRBD1 (6 bases). There are 16 residues in the CDR3. With 3 bases removed from V and 1 base from J, the gap between germline ends came to 16 bases. Per the germline V gene, CDR1 is SGHRS and CDR2 is YFSETQ. CDR3: CASSSNGDTPQETQYF. The CDR3 DNA is TGCGCCAGCAGCTCTAACGGGGACACCCCCCAAGAGACCCAGTACTTC.

The chain combines TRBV6-6 with TRBJ1-2, with D tentatively TRBD1 (6 bases). CDR1 and CDR2 (germline): MNHNY, SVGAGI (reference sequence). This CDR3 spans 14 amino acids. V dropped 5 bases and J dropped 4 bases, with 14 bases sitting between them. In DNA, the CDR3 is TGTGCCAGCAGTGCCCCCGGGACACCCTATGGCTACACCTTC. Its translation is CASSAPGTPYGYTF.

This clonotype was counted a few times. This sequence joins TRBV4-2 and TRBJ2-7; TRBD2 agrees at 12 bases. Germline assignment: CDR1 LGHNA and CDR2 YNFKEQ. The ends lost 3 bases at V and 3 bases at J; junction bases unmatched: 3. This CDR3 has 15 residues. For the CDR3, the DNA is TGTGCCAGCAGCCATTTACTAGCGGGAGGCTACGAGCAGTACTTC. Its translation is CASSHLLAGGYEQYF.

This clonotype was observed a single time. The CDR3 nucleotides read TGTGCCACCTCTAGCGGGAAATACCTCACAGATACGCAGTATTTT. It translates to CATSSGKYLTDTQYF. The genes are TRBV24-1 and TRBJ2-3, with TRBD2 matching 9 bases. Trimming cost V 9 bases and J 2 bases; bases outside gene matches: 8. CDR1 KGHDR and CDR2 SFDVKD come from the germline V gene. This CDR3 is 15 amino acids long.

The V gene is TRBV4-3, the J gene TRBJ2-5, with D uncertain. Trimming cost V 0 bases and J 7 bases, with 18 bases left between them. The germline V gene has CDR1 LGHNA and CDR2 YSLEER. The CDR3 loop spans 16 amino acids. CDR3 amino acids: CASSQDRAESGATQYF. The DNA of the CDR3 is TGCGCCAGCAGCCAAGACCGCGCGGAGTCCGGAGCGACCCAGTACTTC.

The chain joins TRBV7-8 to TRBJ2-4; 8 bases map to TRBD1. J gave up 8 bases and V 1 base, and 7 bases lay outside the gene matches. The CDR3 covers 15 residues. Per the germline V gene, CDR1 is SGHVS and CDR2 is FQNEAQ. The CDR3 sequence is CASSLERTGRYIQYF. DNA for the CDR3: TGTGCCAGCAGCTTAGAGAGGACAGGGCGGTACATTCAGTACTTC.

The chain is built from TRBV5-1 and TRBJ2-7; TRBD1 agrees at 7 bases. The CDR3 runs to 17 residues. Germline V gene sequence: CDR1 SGHRS, CDR2 YFSETQ. The V and J ends lost 0 bases and 7 bases, in that order; junction bases with no gene match: 16. The CDR3 region has the DNA TGCGCCAGCAGCTTGGTCAGGGCAGGGGGAAGCTACAATGAGCAGTACTTC. It translates to CASSLVRAGGSYNEQYF.

V gene TRBV7-6 combines with J gene TRBJ2-7, with TRBD2 identical over 7 bases. The J segment lost 7 bases and the V segment lost 0 bases, leaving 18 bases of the junction unmatched. The length of the CDR3 is 18 residues. Germline V gene data show CDR1 as SGHVS and CDR2 as FNYEAQ. This CDR3 reads CASSLARSTTSRVEEQYF. The CDR3 DNA follows: TGTGCCAGCAGCTTAGCGAGGTCCACGACTAGCAGGGTGGAGGAGCAGTACTTC.

This clonotype was seen a handful of times. The chain has TRBV28 and TRBJ2-7, with a weak D call TRBD1 (5 bases). Trimming removed 3 bases from V and 5 bases from J, with 14 bases in between. CDR1 is MDHEN, CDR2 SYDVKM, per germline. The CDR3 has 14 amino acids. CDR3 protein: CASSFGQGPNEQYF. The CDR3 DNA sequence: TGTGCCAGCAGTTTCGGGCAGGGCCCCAACGAGCAGTACTTC.